This TCR beta chain was retrieved from a study of cytomegalovirus exposure and HLA in healthy donors. On the study more broadly: From HLA-typed donors, an early data release held roughly 89 million unique TCRs.

A remark on this clone: What it binds is not known.

The primer mix had 60 Vbeta and 13 Jbeta primers. Sequenced by immunoSEQ multiplex PCR; TCRdb stores in-frame clones only, minus some. The table has more than 95,000 clones, about 59% seen once. There are 19 residues in the CDR3. In germline, CDR1 is MNHEY, CDR2 SMNVEV (reference sequence). V was clipped by 4 bases and J by 3 bases; unmatched bases: 10. General study results and limits: Most of the TCR beta V segments (in an earlier analysis) were productive either about 87% or about 30% of the time. A reported reduction in N-insertions relative to the roughly 610-donor mean was seen in an Asian-associated ancestry cluster in a later analysis.

This TCR came from a woman in her forties in good health and CMV-seropositive. The sequenced sample was PBMCs. The chain uses TRBV27 and TRBJ2-1; the match to TRBD2 covers 15 bases. In DNA, the CDR3 is TGTGCCAGCAGTTGGGCACCGGGACTAGCGGGAGGCATCTACAATGAGCAGTTCTTC. Amino acids: CASSWAPGLAGGIYNEQFF.